These T cell receptor beta chains were read from a single sample in a study of Tregs in tolerant kidney transplant recipients. TCRdb keeps only in-frame clones here, not all; method: immunoSEQ multiplex PCR. The sample contains roughly 250,000 clones, approximately 83% of which appear only once. Source material: CD4+ T cells from blood. These receptors all come from a human donor in good health. The CDR3 runs from the conserved cysteine through the conserved F or W. D genes are given only for firm matches. A clone size is listed for some rows: how often the clone was seen (once, few, many), or a class if it is expanded.

V	D	size	J	CDR3	DNA
TRBV11-3	NA	NA	TRBJ2-7	CASSLESALGVLEQYF	TGTGCCAGCAGCTTAGAATCCGCGCTTGGAGTCTTAGAGCAGTACTTC
TRBV4-1	NA	NA	TRBJ1-4	CASSQDRGAANEKLFF	TGCGCCAGCAGCCAAGATCGGGGGGCGGCTAATGAAAAACTGTTTTTT
TRBV10-1	TRBD1	NA	TRBJ2-7	CASSPLAGTGLEQYF	TGCGCCAGCAGTCCTCTTGCGGGGACAGGGCTCGAGCAGTACTTC
TRBV7-2	NA	NA	TRBJ1-2	CASSLGEGYGYTF	TGTGCCAGCAGCTTAGGGGAAGGGTATGGCTACACCTTC
TRBV10-3	TRBD1	once	TRBJ2-7	CATSDGTGRVEQYF	TGTGCCACCAGTGACGGGACAGGGAGGGTGGAGCAGTACTTC
TRBV29-1	TRBD1	NA	TRBJ2-7	CSVEGTGTYEQYF	TGCAGCGTTGAAGGGACAGGGACCTACGAGCAGTACTTC
TRBV7-2	NA	NA	TRBJ1-3	CASSLRLSSGNTIYF	TGTGCCAGCAGCTTACGGCTAAGCTCTGGAAACACCATATATTTT
TRBV6-4	NA	NA	TRBJ1-2	CASSEQGRYGYTF	TGTGCCAGCAGTGAACAGGGAAGGTATGGCTACACCTTC
TRBV18	TRBD1	NA	TRBJ1-1	CASSVGTGDTEAFF	TGTGCCAGCTCAGTGGGGACAGGGGACACTGAAGCTTTCTTT
TRBV14	TRBD1	NA	TRBJ2-7	CASSRGQGWEQYF	TGTGCCAGCAGCCGAGGACAGGGATGGGAGCAGTACTTC
TRBV5-1	NA	NA	TRBJ1-1	CASSLWRQNTEAFF	TGCGCCAGCAGCTTGTGGCGGCAGAACACTGAAGCTTTCTTT
TRBV14	NA	NA	TRBJ1-2	CASSQDTIYGYTF	TGTGCCAGCAGCCAAGACACGATCTATGGCTACACCTTC
TRBV6-5	NA	NA	TRBJ1-3	CASSYSGQGNTIYF	TGTGCCAGCAGTTACTCGGGACAAGGAAACACCATATATTTT
TRBV11-1	TRBD2	NA	TRBJ2-2	CASSAGLAGGGTGELFF	TGTGCCAGCAGCGCAGGACTAGCGGGGGGAGGAACCGGGGAGCTGTTTTTT
TRBV6-6	NA	NA	TRBJ1-3	CASRPPGNTIYF	TGTGCCAGCAGACCCCCAGGAAACACCATATATTTT
TRBV5-1	NA	NA	TRBJ2-1	CASSLGLGSGSYNEQFF	TGCGCCAGCAGCTTGGGGTTAGGGAGTGGCTCCTACAATGAGCAGTTCTTC
TRBV7-2	NA	NA	TRBJ1-3	CASSSYSYSGNTIYF	TGTGCCAGCAGCTCATATTCCTACTCTGGAAACACCATATATTTT
TRBV18	NA	NA	TRBJ1-1	CASSVRLTEGDTEAFF	TGTGCCAGCTCAGTACGACTGACTGAGGGCGACACTGAAGCTTTCTTT
TRBV5-1	NA	NA	TRBJ2-1	CASSFGYRNEQFF	TGCGCCAGCAGCTTCGGATACCGCAATGAGCAGTTCTTC
TRBV6-1	NA	few	TRBJ1-1	CASFQLGNTEAFF	TGTGCCAGCTTCCAGCTGGGGAACACTGAAGCTTTCTTT
TRBV5-1	NA	NA	TRBJ2-5	CASSLGLWSQETQYF	TGCGCCAGCAGCTTGGGTTTGTGGAGCCAAGAGACCCAGTACTTC
TRBV2	TRBD2	few	TRBJ2-7	CASSDGLAYEQYF	TGTGCCAGCAGTGATGGACTAGCCTACGAGCAGTACTTC
TRBV4-2	TRBD1	NA	TRBJ1-2	CASSQEARDRGNGYTF	TGTGCCAGCAGCCAAGAGGCTCGGGACAGGGGGAATGGCTACACCTTC
TRBV6-1	TRBD1	NA	TRBJ2-7	CASSPWDSYEQYF	TGTGCCAGCAGTCCTTGGGACAGCTACGAGCAGTACTTC
TRBV6-6	NA	NA	TRBJ1-1	CASSYLGMNTEAFF	TGTGCCAGCAGTTACTTGGGGATGAACACTGAAGCTTTCTTT
TRBV5-1	TRBD2	NA	TRBJ2-1	CASSLVLAGYNEQFF	TGCGCCAGCAGCTTGGTTCTAGCGGGATACAATGAGCAGTTCTTC
TRBV11-3	NA	NA	TRBJ2-5	CASSLGNSFGETQYF	TGTGCCAGCAGCTTAGGCAATAGTTTCGGAGAGACCCAGTACTTC
TRBV2	NA	NA	TRBJ1-4	CASNPRRQGEKLFF	TGTGCCAGCAACCCCCGCCGGCAAGGTGAAAAACTGTTTTTT
TRBV9	NA	NA	TRBJ2-7	CASSPVGQAYEQYF	TGTGCCAGCAGCCCTGTGGGGCAGGCCTACGAGCAGTACTTC
TRBV7-2	TRBD1	NA	TRBJ1-5	CASSLAGTVSEPQHF	TGTGCCAGCAGCTTAGCCGGGACAGTCTCGGAGCCCCAGCATTTT
TRBV18	TRBD1	NA	TRBJ1-1	CASSLNRGDTEAFF	TGTGCCAGCTCCCTCAACAGGGGCGACACTGAAGCTTTCTTT
TRBV5-4	NA	NA	TRBJ1-2	CASSDYQGYGYTF	TGTGCCAGCAGCGATTATCAGGGCTATGGCTACACCTTC